The 17 T cell receptor beta chains given below trace back to one sample, sequenced in a study of blood T cell repertoires in COVID-19. Repertoires were generated with immunoSEQ multiplex PCR, while TCRdb's copy carries only in-frame clones and drops some. The data contain around 200,000 clones, approximately 87% of them singletons. The sequenced material came from peripheral blood. Every receptor here comes from a man aged 70-80 years with active or convalescent COVID-19.

This clone has just one count. This chain links TRBV6-2 or TRBV6-3 with TRBJ2-5, with 7 bases identical to TRBD1. Trimming at V came to 5 bases and at J to 3 bases, leaving 6 bases not matched to a gene. This CDR3 comprises 14 residues. Germline V gives CDR1 MNHEY, CDR2 SVGEGT. CDR3 in DNA: TGTGCCAGCAGTAGCCCGGGACAGAAAGAGACCCAGTACTTC. It specifies CASSSPGQKETQYF.

The chain is built from TRBV5-1 and TRBJ2-2, with 10 bases aligning to TRBD2. Germline V gene data show CDR1 as SGHRS and CDR2 as YFSETQ. CDR3 length: 16 amino acids. Trimming took 5 bases from V and 6 from J; bases not matched to a gene: 10. The CDR3, as DNA: TGCGCCAGCAGGCCCACCGGGACTAGCGTGGCCGGGGAGCTGTTTTTT. This gives the protein CASRPTGTSVAGELFF.

The J gene is TRBJ1-2, the V gene TRBV3-1 (or the pseudogene TRBV3-2); D not resolved. Trimming left V 2 bases short and J 0 bases short, with 10 bases between. The germline V gene has CDR1 LGHDT and CDR2 YNNKEL (reference sequence). This CDR3 has 15 residues. CDR3: CASSQFTPPNYGYTF. The DNA of the CDR3 is TGTGCCAGCAGCCAATTCACTCCCCCTAACTATGGCTACACCTTC.

The rearrangement links TRBV28 to TRBJ1-2; 8 positions agree with TRBD1. The CDR3 consists of 14 residues. CDR1 and CDR2 (germline): MDHEN, SYDVKM. V trimming: 6 bases; J trimming: 4 bases; junction bases outside the gene matches: 7. As DNA, the CDR3 is TGTGCCAGCAGAGGAGGGGACAGGCCCTATGGCTACACCTTC. It codes for CASRGGDRPYGYTF.

CDR3 protein: CASRQYGTGYHEQYF. The CDR3 DNA reads as TGTGCCAGCAGACAATACGGGACAGGGTACCACGAGCAGTACTTC. The chain is built from TRBV6-5 and TRBJ2-7, with TRBD1 matching over 9 bases. This CDR3 spans 15 amino acids. The germline gives CDR1 MNHEY, CDR2 SVGAGI. Trimming at V came to 6 bases and at J to 5 bases, leaving 11 bases not matched to a gene.

CDR3: CASSSGGTSSGANVLTF. CDR3 bases: TGTGCCAGCAGCTCAGGGGGGACTAGCTCTGGGGCCAACGTCCTGACTTTC. The gene calls are TRBV7-3 and TRBJ2-6, with a weak D call TRBD2 (8 bases). With 4 bases removed from V and 0 bases from J, the gap between germline ends came to 13 bases. The CDR3 consists of 17 residues. Germline V gene data show CDR1 as SGHTA and CDR2 as FQGTGA.

This chain connects TRBV7-2 to TRBJ1-2; no clear D. Germline V gene lookup returns CDR1 SGHTA and CDR2 FQGNSA. The CDR3 is made up of 14 amino acids. Trimming stripped 0 bases from V and 4 bases from J, with 9 bases between. CDR3 sequence (DNA): TGTGCCAGCAGCTTAGCCCCAGGCCCCTATGGCTACACCTTC. This gives the protein CASSLAPGPYGYTF. The variable domain in full, completed from reference TRBV7-2 and TRBJ1-2, reads GAGVSQSPSNKVTEKGKDVELRCDPISGHTALYWYRQSLGQGLEFLIYFQGNSAPDKSGLPSDRFSAERTGGSVSTLTIQRTQQEDSAVYLCASSLAPGPYGYTFGSGTRLTVV.

The chain joins TRBV6-2 or TRBV6-3 to TRBJ1-2; the match to TRBD1 covers 7 bases. CDR1 and CDR2 from the germline V gene are MNHEY and SVGEGT. There are 14 residues in the CDR3. Losses at the gene ends were 5 bases for V and 4 bases for J; bases not matched to a gene: 7. CDR3 amino acids: CASSPPGQPYGYTF. In DNA form, the CDR3 reads TGTGCCAGCAGTCCCCCGGGACAGCCCTATGGCTACACCTTC.

This sequence joins TRBV19 and TRBJ1-2, with D possibly matching TRBD1 (5 bases). This CDR3 has 16 residues. Germline V gene data show CDR1 as LNHDA and CDR2 as SQIVND (reference sequence). Trimming removed 3 bases from V and 4 bases from J, with 18 bases in between. CDR3 protein: CASSIGGEVVVYGYTF. CDR3 bases: TGTGCCAGTAGTATCGGGGGAGAGGTGGTAGTCTATGGCTACACCTTC.

The chain carries TRBV18 and TRBJ1-1; 8 positions agree with TRBD1. CDR3 size: 13 residues. Germline CDR1 and CDR2: KGHSH and LQKENI. The V gene end was trimmed by 3 bases and the J gene end by 4 bases; junction bases not matched to a gene: 1. This CDR3 reads CASSPTGGTEAFF. DNA for the CDR3: TGTGCCAGCTCACCCACAGGGGGCACTGAAGCTTTCTTT. The full variable domain, its missing parts supplied by reference TRBV18 and TRBJ1-1, is NAGVMQNPRHLVRRRGQEARLRCSPMKGHSHVYWYRQLPEEGLKFMVYLQKENIIDESGMPKERFSAEFPKEGPSILRIQQVVRGDSAAYFCASSPTGGTEAFFGQGTRLTVV.

The rearrangement uses TRBV6-1 and TRBJ1-3; D uncertain. Trimming shortened V by 0 bases and J by 0 bases, and 9 bases separated the two germline ends. This CDR3 spans 16 amino acids. Per the germline V gene, CDR1 is MNHNS and CDR2 is SASEGT. The CDR3 DNA follows: TGTGCCAGCAGTGAAGCGCACGGGAGCTCTGGAAACACCATATATTTT. Protein sequence: CASSEAHGSSGNTIYF.

The rearrangement joins TRBV11-2 to TRBJ1-3; D is unresolved. Deletions cut 1 base from V and 0 bases from J, with 10 bases between. Germline CDR1 reads SGHAT; CDR2 reads FQNNGV. The CDR3 loop spans 16 amino acids. CDR3 loop: CASSLARANSGNTIYF. The CDR3 DNA reads TGTGCCAGCAGCTTAGCGAGGGCCAACTCTGGAAACACCATATATTTT.

This clone has more than one count but fewer than ten. The chain joins TRBV18 to TRBJ1-5; possibly TRBD1 for D (5 bases). The V end lost 0 bases, the J end lost 10 bases, and 10 bases lay between the germline ends. The CDR3 spans 13 residues. Per the germline V gene, CDR1 is KGHSH and CDR2 is LQKENI. CDR3 nucleotides: TGTGCCAGCTCACCACCCGGGGGATTACCCCAGCATTTT. It specifies CASSPPGGLPQHF.

V and J are TRBV7-8 and TRBJ1-2, with 7 positions matching TRBD1. The CDR3 is 13 residues long. Germline V CDR1 and CDR2: SGHVS, FQNEAQ. V lost 5 bases and J lost 6; bases outside the gene matches: 6. CDR3: CASSPTGSHGYTF. In nucleotides, the CDR3 is TGTGCCAGCAGCCCGACAGGGAGTCATGGCTACACCTTC.

This clone was observed a single time. This chain uses TRBV5-4 with TRBJ1-2; D not resolved. The CDR3 has 13 amino acids. Germline V CDR1 and CDR2: SGHNT, YYREEE (reference sequence). Trimming shortened V by 4 bases and J by 6 bases, and 13 bases separated the two germline ends. In DNA, the CDR3 is TGTGCCAGCAGCCCGGGCGGGAGTCATGGCTACACCTTC. Its protein is CASSPGGSHGYTF.

In its sample, this clone was seen a few times. V and J are TRBV7-9 and TRBJ1-5; 8 bases are a match to TRBD1. Trimming at V came to 4 bases and at J to 1 base, leaving 9 bases not matched to a gene. Germline CDR1 SEHNR, CDR2 FQNEAQ (reference sequence). The CDR3 has 17 residues. CDR3 in amino acids: CASSSGTGWTSNQPQHF. The CDR3 DNA reads TGTGCCAGCAGCTCGGGGACAGGCTGGACGAGCAATCAGCCCCAGCATTTT.

The chain combines TRBV4-3 with TRBJ1-1, with D unclear. V shed 1 base and J shed 0 bases, with 9 bases lying between them. CDR1 is LGHNA and CDR2 is YSLEER in the germline V gene. This CDR3 region has 15 residues. The CDR3 DNA sequence: TGCGCCAGCAGCCAAGGCAGTGAAATGAACACTGAAGCTTTCTTT. Its protein is CASSQGSEMNTEAFF.